This T cell receptor beta chain derives from a study of graft-versus-host responses after intestinal transplantation. Study information: Uniformly, recipients were administered anti-thymocyte globulin induction with subsequent tacrolimus and steroids for roughly three years.

Some clones are missing from TCRdb's copy, which holds only in-frame ones; the method was immunoSEQ multiplex PCR. Of about 97,000 clones in the sample, over 75% were seen once. With respect to this clone: Its cognate antigen is unknown.

Study-level results: Subjects displaying graft-donor T cell macrochimerism possessed elevated graft-versus-host to host-versus-graft clonal ratios inside allografts.

The CDR3 is 15 residues long. Germline V gene data show CDR1 as SQVTM and CDR2 as ANQGSEA. With 3 bases removed from V and 6 bases from J, the gap between germline ends came to 19 bases. The source was PBMCs, collected roughly 410 days after intestinal transplant. The V gene is TRBV29-1, the J gene TRBJ2-3, with no clear D. The TCR was taken from a human patient who received an intestinal transplant, so some T cells may come from the graft donor. The CDR3 region has the DNA TGCAGCGTTGAGGGTGCAGCCGCCTTAGGGGATACGCAGTATTTT. Encoded protein: CSVEGAAALGDTQYF.